Reported below is one TCR beta chain. The same CDR3 is also encoded by other DNA sequences in this sample. The source of the sample is a study of blood T cell repertoires in COVID-19. The overall study: Specimens from acute and convalescent COVID-19 originated in the United States, Italy and Spain. Nucleic acid was either cDNA or gDNA, and it came from T cells, B-cell-depleted T cells, or PBMCs.

Generated by immunoSEQ multiplex PCR, the TCRdb table keeps only in-frame clones and is missing some. The table includes a few hundred thousand clones, approximately 90% detected once. This CDR3 has 13 amino acids. The V and J ends lost 5 bases and 4 bases, in that order; junction bases with no gene match: 1. Germline-derived CDR1 and CDR2 are SNHLY and FYNNEI. The chain couples TRBV2 to TRBJ1-5; 8 positions match TRBD1. The sequenced sample was peripheral blood. The origin of this receptor is a man aged 18-30 years with COVID-19, enrolled during active disease. The CDR3 bases are TGTGCCAGCAGTAGACAGGGGAATCAGCCCCAGCATTTT. Protein product: CASSRQGNQPQHF. The variable domain in full, completed from reference TRBV2 and TRBJ1-5, reads EPEVTQTPSHQVTQMGQEVILRCVPISNHLYFYWYRQILGQKVEFLVSFYNNEISEKSEIFDDQFSVERPDGSNFTLKIRSTKLEDSAMYFCASSRQGNQPQHFGDGTRLSIL.